This is a list of T cell receptor beta chains from one sample in a study of cytomegalovirus exposure and HLA in healthy donors. Repertoires were generated with immunoSEQ multiplex PCR, while TCRdb's copy carries only in-frame clones and drops some. The data contain approximately 150,000 clones, less than 85% of them singletons. The sequenced sample was PBMCs. The receptors come from a man aged 55-75 years in good health and CMV-seronegative. Each CDR3 is given with its conserved first and last residue. Fields, in order: J gene, clone size, V gene, D gene, CDR3 protein, CDR3 DNA. A D gene is named only where the DNA matches it firmly. Clone size is given for some rows only: seen once, a few or many times, or a class if the clone is expanded.

TRBJ1-1 | few | TRBV19 | - | CASLGGKSTEAFF | TGTGCCAGTCTCGGGGGAAAGAGCACTGAAGCTTTCTTT
TRBJ2-7 | - | TRBV7-2 | TRBD2 | CASTPGIAGTLGEQYF | TGTGCCAGCACACCCGGGATAGCGGGCACCCTCGGCGAGCAGTACTTC
TRBJ1-2 | - | TRBV15 | - | CATSRGGLVYGYTF | TGTGCCACCAGCAGAGGAGGGCTGGTCTATGGCTACACCTTC
TRBJ2-7 | - | TRBV18 | TRBD1 | CASSPGTGRNYEQYF | TGTGCCAGCTCACCGGGGACAGGGAGGAACTACGAGCAGTACTTC
TRBJ1-5 | - | TRBV28 | - | CASSLMGGGQPQHF | TGTGCCAGCAGTTTAATGGGAGGAGGGCAGCCCCAGCATTTT
TRBJ2-5 | - | TRBV2 | TRBD1 | CASRKDRGVETQYF | TGTGCCAGCAGGAAGGACAGGGGTGTAGAGACCCAGTACTTC
TRBJ1-5 | few | TRBV6-5 | TRBD1 | CASTGQGNQPQHF | TGTGCCAGCACCGGACAGGGCAATCAGCCCCAGCATTTT
TRBJ1-2 | - | TRBV28 | TRBD1 | CASRPSGQGEGYTF | TGTGCCAGCAGGCCCTCGGGACAGGGGGAGGGCTACACCTTC
TRBJ2-2 | - | TRBV6-4 | - | CASSPEWGANTGELFF | TGTGCCAGCAGCCCCGAGTGGGGGGCGAACACCGGGGAGCTGTTTTTT
TRBJ2-2 | - | TRBV11-1 | - | CASSSFLAANTGELFF | TGTGCCAGCAGCTCTTTTTTAGCGGCGAACACCGGGGAGCTGTTTTTT
TRBJ1-1 | - | TRBV27 | - | CASRYFDSVNTEAFF | TGTGCCAGCAGATATTTCGACAGCGTCAACACTGAAGCTTTCTTT
TRBJ2-5 | few | TRBV30 | - | CAWSNYRENQYF | TGTGCCTGGAGTAATTACAGGGAAAACCAGTACTTC
TRBJ1-1 | few | TRBV5-4 | - | CASSLPHSGQSAFF | TGTGCCAGCAGCTTACCCCACTCCGGACAGTCAGCTTTCTTT
TRBJ2-2 | - | TRBV9 | TRBD1 | CASSVTGGNTGELFF | TGTGCCAGCAGCGTCACAGGGGGCAACACCGGGGAGCTGTTTTTT
TRBJ2-3 | - | TRBV6-1 | - | CASSENSAGDTQYF | TGTGCCAGCAGTGAAAACTCTGCCGGAGATACGCAGTATTTT
TRBJ1-3 | - | TRBV6-4 | TRBD1 | CASMRQGSGNTIYF | TGTGCCAGCATGAGACAGGGCTCTGGAAACACCATATATTTT
TRBJ1-2 | - | TRBV6-5 | TRBD1 | CASSYGDRAGYGYTF | TGTGCCAGCAGTTATGGGGACAGGGCTGGCTATGGCTACACCTTC
TRBJ2-7 | - | TRBV21-1 | - | CASSEDSGTGGPLTYEQYF | TGTGCCAGCAGCGAGGATTCCGGGACAGGGGGCCCTTTAACCTACGAGCAGTACTTC
TRBJ2-1 | - | TRBV7-7 | - | CASSPRTYNEQFF | TGTGCCAGCAGCCCTCGGACTTACAATGAGCAGTTCTTC
TRBJ2-7 | - | TRBV15 | - | CATSREAAGLGLYEQYF | TGTGCCACCAGCAGAGAGGCGGCGGGACTGGGACTGTACGAGCAGTACTTC
TRBJ2-4 | - | TRBV25-1 | - | CASSEPGDIQYF | TGTGCCAGCAGTGAGCCGGGGGACATTCAGTACTTC
TRBJ1-6 | - | TRBV7-3 | - | CASSLLGGEDSPLHF | TGTGCCAGCAGCTTACTTGGGGGCGAGGATTCACCCCTCCACTTT
TRBJ2-5 | - | TRBV5-1 | TRBD1 | CASNGQGLRVTQYF | TGCGCCAGCAACGGACAGGGTCTAAGGGTGACCCAGTACTTC
TRBJ2-2 | - | TRBV7-3 | TRBD1 | CASSATGGRNTGELFF | TGTGCCAGCAGCGCCACAGGGGGCAGGAACACCGGGGAGCTGTTTTTT
TRBJ2-5 | - | TRBV29-1 | - | CSVDGRASETQYF | TGCAGCGTTGACGGCAGGGCTTCGGAGACCCAGTACTTC
TRBJ2-1 | - | TRBV6-5 | - | CAASVSKDSNNEQFF | TGTGCCGCATCAGTTAGTAAGGACAGCAACAATGAGCAGTTCTTC
TRBJ2-2 | - | TRBV18 | TRBD1 | CASSPQGAETGELFF | TGTGCCAGCTCACCACAGGGGGCGGAAACCGGGGAGCTGTTTTTT
TRBJ2-3 | - | TRBV11-2 | TRBD1 | CASSSDRGADTQYF | TGTGCCAGCAGCTCCGACAGGGGAGCAGATACGCAGTATTTT
TRBJ2-3 | - | TRBV7-6 | - | CASSLPTGGTDTQYF | TGTGCCAGCAGCTTACCGACTGGAGGCACAGATACGCAGTATTTT
TRBJ1-3 | few | TRBV5-1 | TRBD1 | CASSLEPGQGGGNTIYF | TGCGCCAGCAGCTTGGAACCGGGACAGGGAGGCGGAAACACCATATATTTT
TRBJ2-7 | - | TRBV11-2 | - | CASSPEGVYYEQYF | TGTGCCAGCAGCCCAGAGGGGGTCTACTACGAGCAGTACTTC
TRBJ2-2 | - | TRBV6-4 | TRBD2 | CASSDSIAASGGPRTGELFF | TGTGCCAGCAGTGACTCGATTGCGGCTAGCGGGGGTCCCCGTACCGGGGAGCTGTTTTTT
TRBJ1-1 | - | TRBV27 | - | CASSLSTANTEAFF | TGTGCCAGCAGTTTATCGACAGCGAACACTGAAGCTTTCTTT
TRBJ2-7 | - | TRBV18 | - | CASSPPSVSSYEQYF | TGTGCCAGCTCTCCCCCAAGCGTCTCTTCCTACGAGCAGTACTTC
TRBJ2-3 | - | TRBV30 | TRBD2 | CAWDYRGGGTDTQYF | TGTGCCTGGGACTATCGGGGGGGCGGTACAGATACGCAGTATTTT
TRBJ2-5 | - | TRBV5-1 | TRBD2 | CASSLPLREGVETQYF | TGCGCCAGCAGCTTACCCCTGCGGGAGGGCGTAGAGACCCAGTACTTC
TRBJ2-4 | few | TRBV4-3 | - | CASSQGLGSGADIQYF | TGCGCCAGCAGCCAGGGTCTGGGTAGCGGCGCTGACATTCAGTACTTC